This T cell receptor (beta chain) was obtained from a study of shared clonotypes between healthy human individuals. Study-level background: The cohort had two women and three men, ages 18 to 49. A donor's plate count was three for CD4 naive and three for CD4 memory; CD8 naive had two and CD8 memory one.

Only in-frame clones appear in the TCRdb table, and some are missing; sequencing was by immunoSEQ multiplex PCR. Among some 680,000 clones, roughly 73% were seen once, and the ten largest hold roughly 2%. Germline V gene sequence: CDR1 SGHTA, CDR2 FQGNSA. The CDR3 length is 13 residues. Trimming left V 2 bases short and J 6 bases short, with 8 bases between. On this clone: Antigen: not known.

Study outcomes and limitations: Generally, naive subsets came out with larger estimated richness than memory subsets. Clonotype sharing levels among donors were expected to vary with sequencing depth.

The TCR originated in a woman aged 25 to 39 in good health. This chain uses TRBV7-2 with TRBJ1-5; D remains ambiguous. Sequencing input: memory CD4+ T cells sorted from blood. Subset indicated: CD45RA-negative fraction. The chain's CDR3 is CASSLSPIQPQHF. CDR3 nucleotide sequence: TGTGCCAGCAGCTTATCTCCGATTCAGCCCCAGCATTTT.